This T cell receptor beta chain is from a study of tumor-infiltrating lymphocytes in oesophageal squamous cell carcinoma. Via MiXCR, TCRdb re-called the PCR reads, giving one row per CDR3 protein. This sample yields 10,000 to 14,000 distinct CDR3 sequences, of which roughly three fifths are seen a single time; approximately 25% belongs to the top ten. The V and J ends lost 4 bases and 2 bases respectively, with 11 bases between them. This CDR3 has 14 amino acids. Germline values: CDR1 SGHRS, CDR2 YFSETQ. Sequenced sample: esophageal tumor tissue. The receptor comes from a male donor with esophageal squamous cell carcinoma. The chain is built from TRBV5-1 and TRBJ2-3; D is ambiguous. The CDR3 sequence is CASSRGTVTDTQYF. CDR3 DNA sequence: TGCGCCAGCAGCCGCGGCACAGTCACAGATACGCAGTATTTT.